Shown below are 7 T cell receptor beta chains from a single sample sequenced in a study of blood T cells in healthy people across ages. Through a sample-barcoded 5' primer and a J-beta primer mix, a second PCR was run for about 6 to 11 cycles. TCRdb re-called the 5' RACE reads with MiXCR, one entry per CDR3 protein. The table records 790,000 or so distinct CDR3 sequences, roughly 56% of them present only once. Sequencing used blood. Receptors originate from a man in his forties in good health.

This chain connects TRBV28 to TRBJ2-7, with 8 bases aligning to TRBD1. V dropped 8 bases and J dropped 6; count of bases not matched to a gene: 9. The CDR3 length is 13 residues. Germline CDR1 reads MDHEN; CDR2 reads SYDVKM. The CDR3 reads CASGKIGTGEQYF. CDR3 coding DNA: TGTGCCAGCGGGAAGATCGGGACAGGCGAGCAGTACTTC.

Notes on this clonotype: A read error may produce the germline difference seen at one junction end. The chain uses TRBV6-2 or TRBV6-3 and TRBJ2-7, with D tentatively TRBD1 or TRBD2 (6 bases each). The CDR3 extends over 16 amino acids. CDR1 MNHEY and CDR2 SVGEGT come from the germline V gene. In nucleotides, the CDR3 is TGTGCCGGCAGTTACTCGAAAGGGGGGTTTTCCTACGAGCAGTACTTC. It specifies CAGSYSKGGFSYEQYF.

This clonotype was observed a single time. The chain carries TRBV7-3 and TRBJ2-6; tentatively, D is TRBD1 or TRBD2 (5 bases each). The CDR3 totals 14 residues. Germline V CDR1 and CDR2: SGHTA, FQGTGA. With 8 bases removed from V and 1 base from J, the gap between germline ends came to 9 bases. CDR3 region: CASAEGSGANVLTF. The CDR3, as DNA: TGTGCCAGCGCCGAGGGGTCTGGGGCCAACGTCCTGACTTTC.

This clonotype has more than one count but fewer than ten. The chain employs TRBV5-1 and TRBJ2-1, with 8 positions matching TRBD1. This CDR3 region has 16 residues. Germline CDR1 SGHRS, CDR2 YFSETQ. V shed 4 bases, J shed 0 bases, and the junction held 6 bases outside the gene matches. The CDR3: CASSLRQGSSYNEQFF. In DNA form, the CDR3 reads TGCGCCAGCAGCCTAAGACAGGGGAGCTCCTACAATGAGCAGTTCTTC.

This sequence joins TRBV27 and TRBJ1-1, with 8 bases identical to TRBD1. Germline trimming cut 0 bases from V and 5 bases from J; bases unmatched to any gene: 5. The length of the CDR3 is 15 residues. Germline CDR1 MNHEY, CDR2 SMNVEV (reference sequence). The chain's CDR3 is CASSLSVTGVTEAFF. CDR3 nucleotides: TGTGCCAGCAGTTTATCTGTGACAGGGGTGACTGAAGCTTTCTTT.

V usage is TRBV12-3 or TRBV12-4 and J usage is TRBJ2-7, with D possibly matching TRBD1 (5 bases). The J call may be mistaken, given a closer DNA end match to TRBJ2-5. This CDR3 spans 15 amino acids. The CDR3 loop is CASSPGGPPGETQYF. CDR3 DNA sequence: TGTGCCAGCAGTCCCGGTGGGCCGCCAGGGGAGACCCAGTACTTC.

This clonotype was detected a few times. The J gene is TRBJ2-3, the V gene TRBV10-2; 8 nucleotides match TRBD2. The CDR3 covers 11 residues. Germline loops: CDR1 WSHSY, CDR2 SAAADI. Trimming took 6 bases from V and 11 from J; bases not matched to a gene: 4. The CDR3 spells CASSWREVQYF. Written as DNA, the CDR3 is TGCGCCAGCAGCTGGCGGGAGGTGCAGTATTTT.